One sample yielded the 22 T cell receptor beta chains listed below, sequenced in a study of blood T cell repertoires in COVID-19. Assay: immunoSEQ multiplex PCR; the TCRdb copy retains only in-frame clones and omits some. The sample holds 170,000 or so clones, 85% to 95% seen once. Sequenced sample: peripheral blood. Receptors originate from a man aged 50-59 years with acute or convalescent COVID-19.

The genes are TRBV10-3 and TRBJ2-1; possible D gene TRBD2, 5 bases. The CDR3 consists of 17 residues. The germline gives CDR1 ENHRY, CDR2 SYGVKD. The V end was cut by 6 bases, the J end by 5 bases, with 23 bases between. The CDR3 DNA is TGTGCCATCAGCCCGAGATCGAGTGGTAGAGGGCACAATGAGCAGTTCTTC. Residues: CAISPRSSGRGHNEQFF.

The J gene is TRBJ1-5, the V gene TRBV9, with D possibly TRBD1 on 5 matching bases. V was trimmed by 2 bases and J by 5 bases, leaving 8 bases between them. From germline, CDR1 is SGDLS and CDR2 YYNGEE. The CDR3 extends over 13 amino acids. The CDR3 reads CASSVGGYQPQHF. The CDR3 DNA follows: TGTGCCAGCAGCGTGGGGGGTTATCAGCCCCAGCATTTT.

This CDR3 reads CAISDGLDNQPQHF. The CDR3 coding sequence is TGTGCCATCAGTGACGGTCTAGACAATCAGCCCCAGCATTTT. The genes are TRBV10-3 and TRBJ1-5; D gene unclear. This CDR3 comprises 14 residues. V was pared by 3 bases and J by 3 bases, with 9 bases between. CDR1 is ENHRY, CDR2 SYGVKD, per germline.

CDR3 residues: CASSLTLASSYEQYF. The CDR3 coding sequence is TGTGCCAGCAGCTTAACACTAGCGAGCTCCTACGAGCAGTACTTC. The chain couples TRBV7-9 to TRBJ2-7; 7 nucleotides line up with TRBD2. CDR1 is SEHNR, CDR2 FQNEAQ, per germline (reference sequence). CDR3 length equals 15 residues. The V segment lost 2 bases and the J segment 0 bases; nucleotides outside the gene matches: 4. Full variable domain (rest looked up from reference TRBV7-9 and TRBJ2-7): DTGVSQNPRHKITKRGQNVTFRCDPISEHNRLYWYRQTLGQGPEFLTYFQNEAQLEKSRLLSDRFSAERPKGSFSTLEIQRTEQGDSAMYLCASSLTLASSYEQYFGPGTRLTVT.

The V call is TRBV11-2, the J call TRBJ1-3; D is possibly TRBD1 (5 bases). CDR1 SGHAT and CDR2 FQNNGV come from the germline V gene. V lost 2 bases and J lost 5, with 10 bases in between. The CDR3 runs to 14 residues. This chain's CDR3 is CASSLLGQRNTIYF. DNA of the CDR3: TGTGCCAGCAGCTTATTGGGGCAGAGAAACACCATATATTTT.

The chain is built from TRBV19 and TRBJ2-7; perhaps TRBD2 as D (5 bases). V was trimmed by 3 bases and J by 2 bases, leaving 11 bases between them. Germline-derived CDR1 and CDR2 are LNHDA and SQIVND (reference sequence). The CDR3 totals 14 residues. The CDR3 region has the DNA TGTGCCAGTAGTATCTTCGGGAAGACCTACGAGCAGTACTTC. It encodes CASSIFGKTYEQYF.

The chain combines TRBV7-9 with TRBJ1-2; 9 bases agree with TRBD1. This CDR3 is built from 14 residues. Germline V gene data show CDR1 as SEHNR and CDR2 as FQNEAQ (reference sequence). After removal of 4 bases from V and 3 bases from J, the junction contained 3 bases not matched to a gene. CDR3 sequence: CASSSDRGYYGYTF. DNA of the CDR3: TGTGCCAGCAGCTCGGACAGGGGTTACTATGGCTACACCTTC.

The chain is built from TRBV5-6 and TRBJ1-2; possible D gene TRBD1, 6 bases. V dropped 4 bases and J dropped 4 bases, with 17 bases sitting between them. The CDR3 is 15 residues long. Germline values: CDR1 SGHDT, CDR2 YYEEEE. CDR3 protein: CASSPSPGVGYGYTF. The CDR3 DNA is TGTGCCAGCAGCCCAAGCCCAGGGGTGGGCTATGGCTACACCTTC.

The chain couples TRBV9 to TRBJ1-2; the D gene is possibly TRBD1 (6 bases). Trimming left V 4 bases short and J 6 bases short, with 16 bases between. The germline V gene has CDR1 SGDLS and CDR2 YYNGEE. The CDR3 contains 14 residues. The CDR3 is CASSPQTGRDGYTF. In nucleotides, the CDR3 is TGTGCCAGCAGCCCCCAGACAGGTCGCGATGGCTACACCTTC.

CDR3: CAWSRDRGIYPNTGELFF. The CDR3 coding sequence is TGTGCCTGGAGTCGGGACAGGGGAATTTATCCGAACACCGGGGAGCTGTTTTTT. This chain connects TRBV30 to TRBJ2-2; TRBD1 aligns across 10 bases. This CDR3 comprises 18 residues. J gave up 0 bases and V 2 bases, and 9 bases lay outside the gene matches. Germline V gene lookup returns CDR1 GTSNPN and CDR2 SVGIG (reference sequence). Full variable domain (missing parts from reference TRBV30 and TRBJ2-2): SQTIHQWPATLVQPVGSPLSLECTVEGTSNPNLYWYRQAAGRGLQLLFYSVGIGQISSEVPQNLSASRPQDRQFILSSKKLLLSDSGFYLCAWSRDRGIYPNTGELFFGEGSRLTVL.

This chain uses TRBV15 with TRBJ1-2; TRBD1 matches at 8 bases. V shed 5 bases, J shed 7 bases, and the junction held 15 bases outside the gene matches. This CDR3 has 16 residues. The germline V gene encodes CDR1 LNHNV and CDR2 YYDKDF (reference sequence). CDR3: CATSEARQGSPGGYTF. The CDR3 region has the DNA TGTGCCACCAGCGAGGCGAGACAGGGGTCTCCGGGTGGCTACACCTTC.

The rearrangement links TRBV9 to TRBJ2-1; 9 nucleotides align to TRBD2. The ends lost 3 bases at V and 4 bases at J; junction bases unmatched: 5. This CDR3 has 15 residues. Germline CDR1 reads SGDLS; CDR2 reads YYNGEE. The CDR3 nucleotides read TGTGCCAGCAGCGCATTAGCGGGGGCTTACAATGAGCAGTTCTTC. It translates to CASSALAGAYNEQFF.

V gene TRBV6-1 combines with J gene TRBJ1-5; no clear D gene. V lost 3 bases and J 4 bases, leaving 13 bases between the germline ends. Germline CDR1 MNHNS, CDR2 SASEGT. The CDR3 has 15 amino acids. Written as DNA, the CDR3 is TGTGCCAGCAGTGATGGCGGGCCACTAAATCAGCCCCAGCATTTT. Residues: CASSDGGPLNQPQHF.

The V gene is TRBV28, the J gene TRBJ2-5; TRBD2 matches 11 bases. The CDR3 sequence is 15 residues long. The germline gives CDR1 MDHEN, CDR2 SYDVKM. The ends lost 10 bases at V and 2 bases at J; junction bases unmatched: 9. Here the CDR3 reads CATRLAGGIQETQYF. CDR3 bases: TGTGCCACACGTCTAGCGGGAGGAATTCAAGAGACCCAGTACTTC.

The chain is built from TRBV5-4 and TRBJ2-3, with 7 bases matching TRBD1. Trimming cost V 3 bases and J 0 bases; bases outside gene matches: 1. In germline, CDR1 is SGHNT, CDR2 YYREEE (reference sequence). The CDR3 loop spans 14 amino acids. This CDR3 reads CASSSQGSTDTQYF. CDR3 sequence (DNA): TGTGCCAGCAGCTCACAGGGGAGCACAGATACGCAGTATTTT.

The CDR3 sequence: CASRRAGGTTDTQYF. The CDR3, as DNA: TGTGCCAGCAGACGTGCGGGGGGAACCACAGATACGCAGTATTTT. The chain is built from TRBV2 and TRBJ2-3, with 8 positions matching TRBD2. Unmatched junction bases numbered 7, after V lost 6 bases and J lost 2 bases. Germline values: CDR1 SNHLY, CDR2 FYNNEI. The CDR3 runs to 15 residues.

The genes are TRBV19 and TRBJ2-2, with 7 nucleotides matching TRBD1. The J segment lost 3 bases and the V segment lost 4 bases, leaving 2 bases of the junction unmatched. The CDR3 is 14 amino acids. The V gene's germline CDR1 is LNHDA and CDR2 SQIVND (reference sequence). The CDR3 protein is CASSTQGDTGELFF. CDR3 DNA sequence: TGTGCCAGTAGTACGCAGGGGGACACCGGGGAGCTGTTTTTT.

This clone has just a few counts. CDR3 amino acids: CASTRLGADTQYF. The CDR3 DNA follows: TGTGCCAGCACCCGACTAGGGGCAGATACGCAGTATTTT. The chain links TRBV27 to TRBJ2-3, with D possibly being TRBD2 (6 bases). V was cut by 7 bases and J by 4 bases, with 12 bases left in between. The CDR3 has 13 residues. CDR1 and CDR2 from the germline V gene are MNHEY and SMNVEV (reference sequence).

This chain joins TRBV14 and TRBJ2-1; 9 bases are a match to TRBD2. CDR1 SGHDN and CDR2 FVKESK come from the germline V gene. Unmatched junction bases numbered 9, after V lost 8 bases and J lost 4 bases. The CDR3 extends over 15 amino acids. Here the CDR3 DNA reads TGTGCCAGCTCATTCGCGGGGGGGAATTACAATGAGCAGTTCTTC. Protein sequence: CASSFAGGNYNEQFF.

The chain uses TRBV28 and TRBJ1-2; 11 bases map to TRBD1. V lost 4 bases, J lost 6 bases, and 7 bases stayed unmatched. The germline V gene encodes CDR1 MDHEN and CDR2 SYDVKM. The CDR3 loop spans 15 amino acids. CDR3 nucleotide sequence: TGTGCCAGCAGTTCTGGACAGGGGGCGATTAATGGCTACACCTTC. The encoded protein is CASSSGQGAINGYTF.

This chain joins TRBV7-8 and TRBJ2-6, with a tentative D call TRBD1 (5 bases). CDR1 is SGHVS and CDR2 is FQNEAQ in the germline V gene. The CDR3 length is 16 residues. Trimming took 3 bases from V and 4 from J, leaving 13 bases between them. CDR3 in DNA: TGTGCCAGCAGCTTCATGTCAGGGTGGGGGGCCAACGTCCTGACTTTC. Its protein product is CASSFMSGWGANVLTF.

The genes are TRBV30 and TRBJ2-3; 7 bases fit TRBD2. J lost 4 bases, V lost 0 bases, and 1 base had no gene match. The CDR3 length is 13 residues. CDR1 and CDR2 (germline): GTSNPN, SVGIG (reference sequence). CDR3 sequence: CAWSVGGSDTQYF. The CDR3 DNA reads as TGTGCCTGGAGTGTGGGGGGGTCAGATACGCAGTATTTT. Filled out from reference TRBV30 and TRBJ2-3, the complete variable domain reads SQTIHQWPATLVQPVGSPLSLECTVEGTSNPNLYWYRQAAGRGLQLLFYSVGIGQISSEVPQNLSASRPQDRQFILSSKKLLLSDSGFYLCAWSVGGSDTQYFGPGTRLTVL.